The TCR beta chain under discussion was sequenced for a study of tumor-infiltrating lymphocytes in primary liver carcinoma. The overall study: Stage T1-T3 N0M0 tumors measured 4.2 to 10 cm at most. Notes on the study in general: Tumor region pairs showed greater overlap than either tumor-adjacent or tumor-blood pairs did.

This CDR3 has 11 amino acids. Per the germline V gene, CDR1 is SQVTM and CDR2 is ANQGSEA. Unsorted bulk tissue (about 18-30 mg) underwent RNA and DNA co-extraction. Surgical resection was used to treat these primary liver carcinoma patients. Every tumor specimen contained over 75% viable tumor cells. A note on this clonotype: The antigen is undetermined. This sequence may be a read error, since a much larger clone differs from it by one base.

Priming with a constant-region primer yielded TCR beta cDNA from about 540 ng total RNA. Amplification in three nested multiplex PCR rounds with slightly modified ARM-PCR gave rise to TCR beta libraries. PCR rounds one and two used TRBV1-TRBV30 forward primers with a C-beta reverse primer for around 10 cycles each. TCRdb independently ran MiXCR on the multiplex PCR reads; one entry per CDR3 protein. The sample shows about 59,000 distinct CDR3 sequences, about two thirds of them seen only once. The chain joins TRBV29-1 to TRBJ2-3, with D perhaps given as TRBD1 or TRBD2 (5 bases each). Sequenced material: liver tumor tissue from sampling region 2. As for subset: tumor region T2, inferior pole. The origin of this receptor is a man between 40 and 49 years old with primary liver carcinoma and hepatitis B virus infection. The CDR3 sequence: CSAGKTDMQYF. The CDR3 coding sequence is TGCAGCGCGGGAAAGACAGATATGCAGTATTTT.